Listed below are T cell receptor beta chains from one sample, sequenced in a study of blood T cell repertoires in COVID-19. Sequenced by immunoSEQ multiplex PCR; TCRdb stores in-frame clones only, minus some. Here the sample spans 250,000 to 300,000 clones, around 78% being singletons. Sequencing was performed on peripheral blood. Receptors originate from a man in his 60s who had recovered from COVID-19. CDR3s leave out the opening cysteine and the closing phenylalanine or tryptophan. Where a row states a size, it is once, few, many or the class of an expanded clone; other rows omit it.

clone_size,v_call,cdr3_aa
.,TRBV5-1,ASSLSSGIQNEQF
.,TRBV21-1,ASSKSKWGVSIQY
.,TRBV5-1,ASSLGQTNTGELF
.,TRBV19,ASSPGQGRTNYGYT
.,TRBV5-1,ASSPEGGWTEAF
.,TRBV6-5,ASSSHTSPVPDTQY
.,TRBV29-1,SVQALKTF
once,TRBV24-1,ATSDLGGSTDTQY
once,TRBV18,ASSPLHSSYEQY
.,TRBV18,ASSPLQGANEKLF
once,TRBV15,ATTYGGGGSNQPQH
.,TRBV15,ATSREPGHSQPQH
.,TRBV3-1/TRBV3-2,ASSQEGVTDTQY
.,TRBV15,ATSRDYAGGTKNIQY
.,TRBV3-1/TRBV3-2,ASSQQASYNEQF
.,TRBV7-3,ASSLKGQPNYGYT
.,TRBV7-9,ASSLSAGGSSYNEQF
once,TRBV19,ASSGTSGIGEQF
.,TRBV4-1,ASSQIQGLNTEAF
.,TRBV5-4,ASSGGTSGVIQETQY
few,TRBV28,ASSFSAGPSQETQY
.,TRBV29-1,SVDRAGALF
.,TRBV5-1,ASSFVGELF
.,TRBV5-4,ASSLNRNTEAF
few,TRBV5-5,ASRSGGLDGGYT
.,TRBV2,ATAPGTGLY
.,TRBV9,ASSVVGETGELF
.,TRBV11-1,ASRASGGSRSDTQY
once,TRBV5-1,ASSLGNSGGKDTQY
many,TRBV4-2,ASSHAQGTTNEKLF
.,TRBV12-3/TRBV12-4,ASSVTENTEAF
.,TRBV24-1,ATSGRTNDSNQPQH
.,TRBV28,ASSLTGNNEKLF
few,TRBV28,ASRSPEGAGSPLH
.,TRBV19,ASSIQGRGAEAF
.,TRBV28,ASSLYPESRGREQY